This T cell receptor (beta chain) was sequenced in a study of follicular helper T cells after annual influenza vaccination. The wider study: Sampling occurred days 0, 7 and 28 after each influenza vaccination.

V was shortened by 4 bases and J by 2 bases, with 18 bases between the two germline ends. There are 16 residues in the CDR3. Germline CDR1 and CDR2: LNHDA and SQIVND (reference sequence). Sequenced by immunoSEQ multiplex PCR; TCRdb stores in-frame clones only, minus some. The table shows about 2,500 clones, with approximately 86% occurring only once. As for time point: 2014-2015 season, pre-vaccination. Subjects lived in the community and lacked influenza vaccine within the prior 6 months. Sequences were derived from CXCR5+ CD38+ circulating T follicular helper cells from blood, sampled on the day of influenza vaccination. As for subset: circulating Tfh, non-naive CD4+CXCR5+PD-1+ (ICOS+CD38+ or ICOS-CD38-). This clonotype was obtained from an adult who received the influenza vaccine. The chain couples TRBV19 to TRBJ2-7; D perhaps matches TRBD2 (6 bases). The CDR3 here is CASSTHPGGVPYEQYF. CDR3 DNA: TGTGCCAGTAGTACTCACCCCGGGGGAGTCCCCTACGAGCAGTACTTC. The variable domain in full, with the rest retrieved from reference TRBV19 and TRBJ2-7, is DGGITQSPKYLFRKEGQNVTLSCEQNLNHDAMYWYRQDPGQGLRLIYYSQIVNDFQKGDIAEGYSVSREKKESFPLTVTSAQKNPTAFYLCASSTHPGGVPYEQYFGPGTRLTVT.